The rows below give T cell receptor beta chains drawn from one sample of a study of blood T cell repertoires in COVID-19. The protocol was immunoSEQ multiplex PCR, while the TCRdb copy is restricted to in-frame clones and leaves out a portion. The sample lists about 100,000 clones, 90% to 95% occurring once. The sequenced sample consisted of peripheral blood. The source is a man in his sixties with acute or convalescent COVID-19. Each CDR3 is given with its conserved first and last residue. D genes are given only for firm matches. The size field is filled for only some rows; it gives once, few, many or a size class.

D,size,J,V,CDR3,DNA
TRBD1,NA,TRBJ1-4,TRBV10-3,CAISETGGSEKLFF,TGTGCCATCAGCGAGACAGGGGGGAGTGAAAAACTGTTTTTT
NA,NA,TRBJ1-1,TRBV5-4,CASSLRRGSSTEAFF,TGTGCCAGCAGCTTGCGCCGGGGGTCGAGCACTGAAGCTTTCTTT
NA,NA,TRBJ2-1,TRBV5-4,CASSLMSAALLANEQFF,TGTGCCAGCAGCTTGATGTCGGCAGCCCTACTAGCTAATGAGCAGTTCTTC
TRBD1,NA,TRBJ1-5,TRBV7-9,CASSLEQGADQPQHF,TGTGCCAGCAGCTTAGAACAGGGGGCTGATCAGCCCCAGCATTTT
TRBD1,NA,TRBJ1-5,TRBV19,CASTRGEGFQPQHF,TGTGCCAGTACCAGGGGGGAAGGCTTTCAGCCCCAGCATTTT
NA,NA,TRBJ2-4,TRBV6-1,CASSELGEALAKNIQYF,TGTGCCAGCAGTGAACTGGGGGAGGCTTTAGCCAAAAACATTCAGTACTTC
NA,NA,TRBJ2-7,TRBV30,CAWSASPHEQYF,TGTGCCTGGAGCGCTAGCCCCCACGAGCAGTACTTC
TRBD1,NA,TRBJ1-1,TRBV29-1,CSVGDRGTEAFF,TGCAGCGTTGGTGACAGGGGCACTGAAGCTTTCTTT
NA,NA,TRBJ1-2,TRBV11-2,CASSPLGTRPNYGYTF,TGTGCCAGCAGCCCCTTAGGGACAAGACCTAACTATGGCTACACCTTC
NA,NA,TRBJ1-1,TRBV6-5,CASYTENTEAFF,TGTGCCAGCTATACAGAGAACACTGAAGCTTTCTTT
TRBD1,medium-sized,TRBJ2-7,TRBV18,CASSPRQGTSYEQYF,TGTGCCAGCTCACCAAGACAGGGGACCTCCTACGAGCAGTACTTC